The 22 T cell receptor beta chains reported below all come from one sample, sequenced in a study of Ad26.COV2.S vaccination and SARS-CoV-2 variants (dated by TCRdb to the early 2020s). Libraries came from the immunoSEQ multiplex PCR assay. Held by TCRdb, this immuneACCESS table contains in-frame sequences only and omits some clones. Under half of the omission traces to an unresolved V gene where checked; the cause of the rest is unknown. The sample has a few hundred thousand clones on record, around 85% of them singletons. 2.5% to 3.5% of the sample goes to the ten largest clones. Interpreted using the paper, the treatment or condition label stands for: 15 to 20 received Ad26.COV2.S at low or high dose, single or two shots; 5 received placebo; per-sample allocation not given. For vaccine and placebo recipients, repertoires were sequenced using samples collected on day 63 after the first injection.

The material sequenced was peripheral blood, taken in a trial of Ad26.COV2.S vaccine versus placebo. The receptor set was obtained from a person aged 18-60 years who received the Ad26.COV2.S COVID-19 vaccine or a placebo.

J is TRBJ2-2 and V is TRBV27; D is uncertain. Deletions cut 7 bases from V and 3 bases from J, with 12 bases between. In germline, CDR1 is MNHEY, CDR2 SMNVEV (reference sequence). The CDR3 extends over 14 amino acids. The CDR3 bases are TGTGCCAGCATGACAATCCCGGACACCGGGGAGCTGTTTTTT. Translation: CASMTIPDTGELFF.

This clone has a single count. The chain links TRBV25-1 to TRBJ2-1; D gene ambiguous. V gave up 7 bases and J gave up 0 bases, with 10 bases separating them. CDR1 is MGHDK and CDR2 is SYGVNS in the germline V gene. This CDR3 is built from 14 residues. The CDR3 coding sequence is TGTGCCAGCACTACGGGTGGCTCCTACAATGAGCAGTTCTTC. Its protein is CASTTGGSYNEQFF.

The CDR3 DNA sequence: TGCAGTGCTAGTCCGGCGGGAGAGACCCAGTACTTC. This codes for CSASPAGETQYF. This chain uses TRBV20-1 with TRBJ2-5, with D possibly TRBD2 on 5 matching bases. This CDR3 is 12 amino acids long. From germline, CDR1 is DFQATT and CDR2 SNEGSKA (reference sequence). Trimming took 3 bases from V and 4 from J, leaving 9 bases between them.

The chain carries TRBV5-8 and TRBJ2-1; TRBD1 matches 9 bases. This CDR3 has 15 residues. CDR1 is SGHTS and CDR2 is YDEGEE in the germline V gene. J gave up 6 bases and V 2 bases, and 6 bases lay outside the gene matches. DNA of the CDR3: TGTGCCAGCAGCTTAGGACAGGGGTTTTTCAATGAGCAGTTCTTC. This encodes CASSLGQGFFNEQFF.

This clone was found a few times. The rearrangement links TRBV7-2 to TRBJ2-1; a possible D gene is TRBD2 (5 bases). The CDR3 extends over 13 amino acids. V lost 4 bases and J 13 bases, leaving 17 bases between the germline ends. In germline, CDR1 is SGHTA, CDR2 FQGNSA. CDR3 amino acids: CASSSVRGESQFF. The CDR3 DNA sequence: TGTGCCAGCAGCTCAGTCCGTGGGGAGAGCCAGTTCTTC.

The chain recombines TRBV5-6 with TRBJ2-7; D is perhaps TRBD2 (5 bases). CDR1 SGHDT and CDR2 YYEEEE come from the germline V gene. The ends were cut back, 0 bases at V and 3 bases at J, with 7 bases in the middle. This CDR3 has 13 residues. This CDR3 reads CASSLGEGYEQYV. As DNA, the CDR3 is TGTGCCAGCAGCTTGGGAGAGGGCTACGAGCAGTACGTC.

The chain employs TRBV28 and TRBJ1-6; D ambiguous. The CDR3 length is 16 residues. Trimming removed 5 bases at V and 3 bases at J, with 14 bases between. The germline V gene encodes CDR1 MDHEN and CDR2 SYDVKM. The CDR3 loop is CASSPFSGNYNSPLHF. The CDR3 region has the DNA TGTGCCAGCAGTCCTTTTTCGGGGAACTATAATTCACCCCTCCACTTT. Together with reference TRBV28 and TRBJ1-6, the CDR3 gives the full variable domain: DVKVTQSSRYLVKRTGEKVFLECVQDMDHENMFWYRQDPGLGLRLIYFSYDVKMKEKGDIPEGYSVSREKKERFSLILESASTNQTSMYLCASSPFSGNYNSPLHFGNGTRLTVT.

V and J are TRBV4-2 and TRBJ2-3; 10 bases agree with TRBD2. This CDR3 region has 15 residues. V gave up 6 bases and J gave up 3 bases; unmatched junction bases: 6. Germline CDR1 and CDR2: LGHNA and YNFKEQ. CDR3 in amino acids: CASRVSGRATDTQYF. CDR3 DNA: TGTGCCAGCAGGGTGAGCGGGAGGGCTACAGATACGCAGTATTTT.

The V gene is TRBV6-5, the J gene TRBJ1-5, with D possibly TRBD1 on 6 matching bases. V gave up 6 bases and J gave up 3 bases, with 12 bases separating them. This CDR3 contains 14 residues. Germline loops: CDR1 MNHEY, CDR2 SVGAGI. The CDR3 sequence: CASSRGNPNQPQHF. CDR3 nucleotides: TGTGCCAGCAGCAGGGGAAACCCCAATCAGCCCCAGCATTTT.

This clone was detected a few times. The CDR3 nucleotides are TGTGCCAGTAGTATTTTCGGTCGGGCGCACTATGGCTACACCTTC. Residues: CASSIFGRAHYGYTF. This sequence joins TRBV19 and TRBJ1-2; D is undetermined. There are 15 residues in the CDR3. Trimming took off 3 bases at V and 3 bases at J, with 14 bases between the two ends. Germline values: CDR1 LNHDA, CDR2 SQIVND (reference sequence). The complete variable domain, with remaining parts taken from reference TRBV19 and TRBJ1-2, reads DGGITQSPKYLFRKEGQNVTLSCEQNLNHDAMYWYRQDPGQGLRLIYYSQIVNDFQKGDIAEGYSVSREKKESFPLTVTSAQKNPTAFYLCASSIFGRAHYGYTFGSGTRLTVV.

The V call is TRBV9, the J call TRBJ1-1; D is unclear. The CDR3 covers 12 residues. Germline loops: CDR1 SGDLS, CDR2 YYNGEE. V lost 3 bases and J lost 6, with 9 bases in between. CDR3 protein: CASSASGPEAFF. DNA of the CDR3: TGTGCCAGCAGCGCTTCGGGTCCTGAAGCTTTCTTT.

The chain carries TRBV18 and TRBJ1-2; D gene ambiguous. The ends were cut back, 2 bases at V and 4 bases at J, with 20 bases in the middle. The germline gives CDR1 KGHSH, CDR2 LQKENI. The CDR3 contains 17 residues. CDR3 sequence reads: CASSPKDSSSRLYGYTF. CDR3 DNA sequence: TGTGCCAGCTCACCAAAAGACTCCTCAAGCAGACTCTATGGCTACACCTTC.

V gene TRBV9 combines with J gene TRBJ2-1; D is perhaps TRBD2 (6 bases). V lost 1 base and J 7 bases, leaving 12 bases between the germline ends. The V gene's germline CDR1 is SGDLS and CDR2 YYNGEE. This CDR3 has 14 residues. CDR3 nucleotide sequence: TGTGCCAGCAGCGTACTCCCAGGGAGGAATGAGCAGTTCTTC. It yields the protein CASSVLPGRNEQFF.

The rearrangement joins TRBV30 to TRBJ1-1, with no clear D. The V and J ends lost 0 bases and 5 bases respectively, with 10 bases between them. The CDR3 has 13 residues. Per germline, CDR1 GTSNPN and CDR2 SVGIG (reference sequence). The CDR3 sequence is CAWSVLRGTEAFF. The CDR3 nucleotides read TGTGCCTGGAGTGTACTCAGAGGAACTGAAGCTTTCTTT. Based on the CDR3 plus reference TRBV30 and TRBJ1-1, the full variable domain is SQTIHQWPATLVQPVGSPLSLECTVEGTSNPNLYWYRQAAGRGLQLLFYSVGIGQISSEVPQNLSASRPQDRQFILSSKKLLLSDSGFYLCAWSVLRGTEAFFGQGTRLTVV.

A word on this clone: A junction end diverges from the germline sequence, so it may reflect a read error. This sequence joins TRBV5-1 and TRBJ2-2; D uncertain. CDR3 length: 13 amino acids. Looked up from germline, CDR1 is SGHRS and CDR2 is YFSETQ. The CDR3 DNA reads as TGCGCCAGCAGCTTGCGGCTGCCCGGGCAGCTGTTTTTT. Protein product: CASSLRLPGQLFF.

This clone occurred once. The chain links TRBV30 to TRBJ2-1; D call uncertain. The V and J ends lost 0 bases and 3 bases respectively, with 9 bases between them. The CDR3 contains 14 residues. Looked up from germline, CDR1 is GTSNPN and CDR2 is SVGIG (reference sequence). The CDR3 coding sequence is TGTGCCTGGAGTGTACAAGCCGGCTACAATGAGCAGTTCTTC. This encodes CAWSVQAGYNEQFF. The whole variable domain, remainder taken from reference TRBV30 and TRBJ2-1, is SQTIHQWPATLVQPVGSPLSLECTVEGTSNPNLYWYRQAAGRGLQLLFYSVGIGQISSEVPQNLSASRPQDRQFILSSKKLLLSDSGFYLCAWSVQAGYNEQFFGPGTRLTVL.

This chain links TRBV6-5 with TRBJ1-2; D is unclear. The germline V gene has CDR1 MNHEY and CDR2 SVGAGI. This CDR3 comprises 15 residues. V lost 8 bases and J 1 base, leaving 17 bases between the germline ends. CDR3 DNA sequence: TGTGCCAGCGGGCCTAGCGTAGGGATTAACTATGGCTACACCTTC. Its translation: CASGPSVGINYGYTF.

V is TRBV27 and J is TRBJ2-3; D unclear. The CDR3 runs to 16 residues. Looked up from germline, CDR1 is MNHEY and CDR2 is SMNVEV (reference sequence). Trimming shortened V by 5 bases and J by 2 bases, and 17 bases separated the two germline ends. The CDR3 DNA reads TGTGCCAGCAGTCTTGGACGGTCTCCAATCACAGATACGCAGTATTTT. Residues: CASSLGRSPITDTQYF.

This chain joins TRBV2 and TRBJ2-1; tentative D call: TRBD2 (7 bases). The CDR3 length is 17 residues. Trimming cost V 4 bases and J 4 bases, with 20 bases left between them. In germline, CDR1 is SNHLY, CDR2 FYNNEI. CDR3 sequence reads: CASSVNLAGAGYNEQFF. Here the CDR3 DNA reads TGTGCCAGCAGTGTGAACCTCGCGGGGGCCGGGTACAATGAGCAGTTCTTC.

V gene TRBV3-1 (or the pseudogene TRBV3-2) combines with J gene TRBJ2-7; D is unclear. Per germline, CDR1 LGHDT and CDR2 YNNKEL (reference sequence). Trimming removed 2 bases from V and 3 bases from J, with 11 bases in between. CDR3 length equals 14 residues. In DNA form, the CDR3 reads TGTGCCAGCAGCCAACTCTTGCCCCACTACGAGCAGTACTTC. It encodes CASSQLLPHYEQYF.

This clone has more than one count but fewer than ten. The chain carries TRBV3-1 (or the pseudogene TRBV3-2) and TRBJ2-2; tentatively, D is TRBD1 or TRBD2 (5 bases each). The V end lost 0 bases, the J end lost 1 base, and 9 bases lay between the germline ends. CDR1 and CDR2 from the germline V gene are LGHDT and YNNKEL (reference sequence). This CDR3 has 16 amino acids. DNA for the CDR3: TGTGCCAGCAGCCAAGAGGGACCCAAGAACACCGGGGAGCTGTTTTTT. Encoded protein: CASSQEGPKNTGELFF.

V is TRBV7-8 and J is TRBJ2-1; 8 bases align to TRBD2. This CDR3 comprises 15 residues. The V and J ends lost 5 bases and 2 bases, in that order; junction bases with no gene match: 5. Germline V gives CDR1 SGHVS, CDR2 FQNEAQ. The CDR3, as DNA: TGTGCCAGCAGCCGTAGCGGGACCCCCTACAATGAGCAGTTCTTC. The encoded protein is CASSRSGTPYNEQFF.